The T cell receptor (beta chain) under discussion was sequenced for a study of blood T cells in healthy people across ages. V dropped 1 base and J dropped 2; count of bases not matched to a gene: 4. Looked up from germline, CDR1 is LGHNA and CDR2 is YNFKEQ. The CDR3 contains 15 residues. Each sample provided at least 5.5 micrograms of extracted total RNA. Sample-barcoded 5' priming and a J-beta primer mix drove a second PCR of 7 to 11 cycles. In TCRdb, the 5' RACE reads were re-called with MiXCR into one record per CDR3 protein. Of about 1.8 million distinct CDR3 sequences listed, around half were seen once; the top ten hold 2% to 2.5%. Study-wide results and limits: Investigators treated diversity estimates from one million T cells as underestimates.

A remark on this clonotype: Antigen unknown.

J is TRBJ2-7 and V is TRBV4-2; the match to TRBD2 covers 8 bases. Input material: blood. This sequence was found in a woman between 35 and 50 years old in good health. The CDR3 sequence is CASSQARGEAYEQYF. Here the CDR3 DNA reads TGTGCCAGCAGCCAAGCGCGGGGGGAGGCCTACGAGCAGTACTTC.